This TCR beta chain derives from a study of vaccination and CD4 T cells after COVID-19 (dated by TCRdb to between 2021 and 2024). For the wider study: Every convalescent patient had a positive nasal swab PCR test for SARS-CoV-2, with mild disease in several patients and severe disease in one. The convalescent cohort comprised six males and four females, including two Hispanic individuals, seven Caucasians, two Asians and one multiracial person. Two doses of either the Pfizer-BioNTech BNT162b2 vaccine (n=8) or the Moderna mRNA-1273 vaccine (n=2) were administered to participants. Post-COVID blood samples from convalescent patients were collected a median of roughly 100 days after diagnosis, with a range of 35 to 161 days. Post-vaccine blood samples were taken a median of roughly 75 days after the second vaccine dose, with a range of roughly 14 to 241 days. In around nine COVID-19 convalescent patients and a handful of infection-naive healthy vaccine recipients, the spike-specific CD4+ TCR repertoire before mRNA vaccination was compared with the repertoire after mRNA vaccination. Overall study outcomes, separate from this receptor: Relatively few convalescent patients were included in the study, and early timepoints after natural infection were not analyzed. The median count of SARS-CoV-2-reactive clonotypes went up from 20 to 25 after infection to about 41 after vaccination, although the change was not significant. Among convalescent patients, a median about 90% of the SARS-CoV-2-reactive clones seen after vaccination appeared only after vaccination, which suggests priming specific to the vaccine. In convalescent patients, nearly all vaccine-specific clones (304 of 307) were found to be mono-reactive for SARS-CoV-2 spike rather than cross-reactive with common cold coronaviruses.

On this clonotype itself: What this receptor recognizes is not known. No clone much larger than this one lies a single base away; base qualities are absent.

The protocol used for the library was PCR. TCRdb lists the instrument as Illumina iSeq 100. The authors' analysis ran thus. Non-productive sequences were filtered out, and CDR3s that did not start with C, did not end with F or W, or were shorter than 7 amino acids were discarded. Using R version 3.6.1, CDR3 homology was evaluated through Levenshtein distances (stringdist) along with unrooted phylogenetic trees (ape). TCRdb reworked the public reads: Q25 trimming with fastp, MiXCR clone assembly, productive beta chains retained. Rows matching on CDR3 protein sequence are summarized as one entry with the most common DNA and genes. The authors' filters were not applied to this entry. The sample table holds some 21,000 distinct CDR3 sequences, of which 50% to 60% were seen once. 0.99% of the sample rests with the top ten. The convalescent patients' positive SARS-CoV-2 PCR tests fell between March and December 2020, which was before the Alpha, Beta and Delta variants emerged in the United States. Ficoll-Paque Plus gradient centrifugation was used to isolate PBMCs from whole blood, and the isolated PBMCs were then either used fresh or cryopreserved at -140C.

V is trimmed back by 3 bases and J by 6 bases, and the junction contains 7 bases that no gene match accounts for. Based on the germline V gene (reference sequence), the CDR1 and CDR2 sequences are LNHDA and SQIVND. The CDR3 has 15 amino acids, counting the end cysteine and phenylalanine. Of the read, only the CDR3 DNA is kept; its 45 bases are in frame from base 1. This specimen was CD4+ T cells from blood, taken before SARS-CoV-2 vaccination. This sequence was found in a human donor who had recovered from COVID-19. This sequence uses TRBV19 and TRBJ1-5, with TRBD1 matching 8 junction bases. For the CDR3, the sequence is CASSMSRGLGQPQHF. The DNA is TGTGCCAGTAGTATGAGCAGGGGGCTGGGTCAGCCCCAGCATTTT.